In this sample, the clone carrying this TCR beta chain turned up many times. Its antigen is unknown. These data are taken from a study of T-cell reconstitution after alpha-beta-depleted transplantation in children. Notes on the study in general: It was surviving recipient T cells and thymic progenitors that gave some patients high TCRbeta diversity at day 60. Reportedly, alpha-beta T cells present about two months post-transplant originated from several hundred expanded clones of graft origin. T-cell counts and diversity were attributed mostly to newly produced T cells one year after transplant.

V was cut by 6 bases and J by 3 bases, with 15 bases left in between. The CDR3 is made up of 14 amino acids. Germline CDR1 SGDLS, CDR2 YYNGEE. Unique molecular identifiers were used to barcode this TCRbeta library. TCRdb ran MiXCR on the PCR reads and lists one entry per CDR3 protein. The sample has 150,000 to 250,000 distinct CDR3 sequences, approximately 6% seen once. Here the sequenced sample was PBMCs, taken before TCRalphabeta/CD19-depleted stem cell transplant. The TCR comes from a girl less than two years old with combined immunodeficiency, due to receive a stem cell transplant. The chain has TRBV9 and TRBJ2-5, with a tentative D call TRBD1 (7 bases). This CDR3 reads CASNKGAGKETQYF. CDR3 nucleotides: TGTGCCAGCAACAAGGGGGCGGGAAAAGAGACCCAGTACTTC.